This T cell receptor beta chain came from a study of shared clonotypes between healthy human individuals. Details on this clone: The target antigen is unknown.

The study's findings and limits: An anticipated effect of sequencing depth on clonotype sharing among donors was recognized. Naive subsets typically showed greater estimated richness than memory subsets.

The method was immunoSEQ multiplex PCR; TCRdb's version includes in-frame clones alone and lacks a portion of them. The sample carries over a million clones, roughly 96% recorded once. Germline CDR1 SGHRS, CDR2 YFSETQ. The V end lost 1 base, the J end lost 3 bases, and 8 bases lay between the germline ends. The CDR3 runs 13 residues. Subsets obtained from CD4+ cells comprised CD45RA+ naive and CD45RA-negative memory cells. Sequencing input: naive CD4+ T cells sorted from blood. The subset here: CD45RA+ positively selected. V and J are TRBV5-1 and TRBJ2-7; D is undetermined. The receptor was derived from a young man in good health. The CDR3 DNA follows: TGCGCCAGCAGCTTGAGCCAGCTCTACGAGCAGTACTTC. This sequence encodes CASSLSQLYEQYF.